This T cell receptor beta chain originates from a study of T-cell reconstitution after alpha-beta-depleted transplantation in children. Per germline, CDR1 SGHRS and CDR2 YFSETQ. V lost 1 base to trimming and J lost 4 bases, with 8 bases between them. This CDR3 comprises 14 residues. TCRbeta library preparation incorporated unique molecular identifiers. TCRdb re-called the PCR reads with MiXCR, one entry per CDR3 protein. Of approximately 430,000 distinct CDR3 sequences in the sample, roughly 17% were seen once. This receptor was taken from a boy younger than two who had a stem cell transplant for Wiskott-Aldrich syndrome, so the T cells may come from the graft donor. V usage is TRBV5-1 and J usage is TRBJ2-2; D is uncertain. Here the sequenced sample was PBMCs, mostly from graft donor cells, taken 360 days after TCRalphabeta/CD19-depleted stem cell transplant. The CDR3 loop is CASSLLKFTGELFF. CDR3 coding DNA: TGCGCCAGCAGCTTGCTCAAGTTCACCGGGGAGCTGTTTTTT.